This TCR beta chain appears in the sequencing data of a study of human T cells and chemical hapten exposure. CDR1 is SEHNR and CDR2 is FQNEAQ in the germline V gene (reference sequence). The V and J ends lost 2 bases and 5 bases respectively, with 16 bases between them. CDR3 size: 15 residues. Time point defined: patch test 1, 2 weeks after DPC sensitization. Treatment in this sample: therapeutic diphenylcyclopropenone sensitization with weekly scalp DPC. Total RNA was isolated from whole blood that had not been fractionated. Each patch test followed a blood draw. TCRdb reanalysed the RACE reads using MiXCR and keeps one entry per CDR3 protein. Found here are more than 35,000 distinct CDR3 sequences, 6% to 7% of them singletons; the top ten hold about 10%.

The sequence was collected from a woman younger than 45 with alopecia areata. Some clones in this sample may be carry-over from other donors' samples. V gene TRBV7-9 combines with J gene TRBJ2-7, with a weak D call TRBD1 (5 bases). The material was whole blood, obtained in connection with sensitization to the hapten diphenylcyclopropenone (DPC). CDR3 residues: CASSLLLTGVDEQYF. DNA for the CDR3: TGTGCCAGCAGCTTATTGCTAACAGGAGTGGACGAGCAGTACTTC. Supplemented by reference TRBV7-9 and TRBJ2-7, the full variable domain reads DTGVSQNPRHKITKRGQNVTFRCDPISEHNRLYWYRQTLGQGPEFLTYFQNEAQLEKSRLLSDRFSAERPKGSFSTLEIQRTEQGDSAMYLCASSLLLTGVDEQYFGPGTRLTVT.